What follows describes a single T cell receptor beta chain. The antigen remains undetermined. A multiplex PCR was run with 60 Vbeta primers and 13 Jbeta primers. Generated by immunoSEQ multiplex PCR, the TCRdb table keeps only in-frame clones and is missing some. The sample lists 150,000 to 200,000 clones, 70% to 80% occurring once. The data were obtained in a study of cytomegalovirus exposure and HLA in healthy donors. Study-wide findings and caveats: Further analysis was carried out later, and it showed several of the most significant clusters appearing linked to common viral pathogens. TCR beta V- and J-gene trimming was later associated with a missense DCLRE1C variant.

Germline V lookup: CDR1 SNHLY, CDR2 FYNNEI. V shed 0 bases and J shed 3 bases, with 18 bases lying between them. The CDR3 sequence is 18 residues long. This receptor was taken from a man in his forties or fifties in good health and CMV-seronegative. This chain links TRBV2 with TRBJ1-3; D may be TRBD1 (5 bases). The sequenced material came from PBMCs. The CDR3 sequence: CASSEALRRGTFGNTIYF. In nucleotides, the CDR3 is TGTGCCAGCAGTGAAGCGCTTCGGAGAGGGACTTTTGGAAACACCATATATTTT.